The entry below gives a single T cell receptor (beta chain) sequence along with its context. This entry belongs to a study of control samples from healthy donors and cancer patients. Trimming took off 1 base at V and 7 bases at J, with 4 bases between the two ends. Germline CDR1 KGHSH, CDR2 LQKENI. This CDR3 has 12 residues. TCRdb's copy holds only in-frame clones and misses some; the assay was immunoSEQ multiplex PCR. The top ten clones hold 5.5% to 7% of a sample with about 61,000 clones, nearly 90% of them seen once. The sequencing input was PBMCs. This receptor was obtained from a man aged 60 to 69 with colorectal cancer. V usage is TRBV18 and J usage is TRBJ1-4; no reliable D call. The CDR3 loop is CASSPLGEKLFF. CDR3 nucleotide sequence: TGTGCCAGCTCACCACTGGGTGAAAAACTGTTTTTT.